The sample holds a few counts of the clone carrying this T cell receptor beta chain. A sample-barcoded 5' primer and a J-beta primer mix were used in a second PCR of roughly 7 to 11 cycles. Every single cDNA molecule received a tag from a template-switch adaptor with 12 random nucleotides. One entry per CDR3 protein results from TCRdb running MiXCR on the 5' RACE reads. The sample records about 640,000 distinct CDR3 sequences, 58% being singletons. The sample is drawn from a study of blood T cells in healthy people across ages. V lost 0 bases, J lost 2 bases, and 7 bases lay in between. Per the germline V gene, CDR1 is SNHLY and CDR2 is FYNNEI. CDR3 size: 14 residues. Sample donors were healthy Caucasian individuals that came from Russia, aged roughly 6 to 95.

Material: blood. The chain couples TRBV2 to TRBJ2-5; D remains ambiguous. The clonotype was recovered from a man aged 55 to 70 in good health. Here the CDR3 reads CASSEALLQETQYF. For the CDR3, the DNA is TGTGCCAGCAGTGAAGCGCTTCTGCAAGAGACCCAGTACTTC.